The 10 T cell receptor beta chains listed next were all sequenced from one sample in a study of early T cells in non-severe SARS-CoV-2 infection. One entry per CDR3 protein, called by TCRdb with MiXCR from the 5' RACE reads. This table holds about 69,000 distinct CDR3 sequences, about an eighth found once. The sample consisted of whole blood. The receptors derive from an adult who was a healthcare worker with PCR-confirmed SARS-CoV-2 infection or an uninfected control (not recorded which).

Ten or more counts support this clonotype. The chain couples TRBV5-1 to TRBJ2-6; D possibly corresponds to TRBD2 (7 bases). Germline CDR1 reads SGHRS; CDR2 reads YFSETQ. The germline V and J ends were trimmed by 5 bases and 3 bases, with 15 bases remaining between them. The CDR3 loop spans 16 amino acids. CDR3 loop: CASRPGGRVGANVLTF. The CDR3 region has the DNA TGCGCCAGCAGACCGGGGGGCCGGGTTGGGGCCAACGTCCTGACTTTC. Full variable domain (remainder filled in from reference TRBV5-1 and TRBJ2-6): KAGVTQTPRYLIKTRGQQVTLSCSPISGHRSVSWYQQTPGQGLQFLFEYFSETQRNKGNFPGRFSGRQFSNSRSEMNVSTLELGDSALYLCASRPGGRVGANVLTFGAGSRLTVL.

This clonotype was seen at least ten times. V is TRBV7-8 and J is TRBJ2-3, with TRBD2 matching over 7 bases. Germline CDR1 and CDR2: SGHVS and FQNEAQ. There are 15 residues in the CDR3. The trim removed 2 bases at V and 1 base at J, leaving 3 bases unmatched. The CDR3 DNA sequence: TGTGCCAGCAGCTTACGGGGGGACCGCACAGATACGCAGTATTTT. This translates into CASSLRGDRTDTQYF.

Ten or more counts support this clonotype. The rearrangement joins TRBV19 to TRBJ1-4, with D possibly being TRBD1 (6 bases). Deletions cut 3 bases from V and 3 bases from J, with 11 bases between. This CDR3 is built from 15 residues. Germline V lookup: CDR1 LNHDA, CDR2 SQIVND (reference sequence). For the CDR3, the DNA is TGTGCCAGTAGTATTGTCAGGGGATCTAATGAAAAACTGTTTTTT. This translates into CASSIVRGSNEKLFF.

In its sample, this clonotype was seen a few times. This CDR3 is CASSRVVNTEAFF. As DNA, the CDR3 is TGTGCCAGCAGCCGTGTCGTGAACACTGAAGCTTTCTTT. This chain connects TRBV7-3 to TRBJ1-1; D call uncertain. Germline CDR1 reads SGHTA; CDR2 reads FQGTGA. The CDR3 is made up of 13 amino acids. Trimming took 5 bases from V and 0 from J, leaving 7 bases between them.

This clonotype occurred a few times. This sequence joins TRBV7-3 and TRBJ2-1; 13 bases align to TRBD2. The CDR3 has 15 amino acids. J gave up 6 bases and V 6 bases, and 5 bases lay outside the gene matches. Germline assignment: CDR1 SGHTA and CDR2 FQGTGA. The CDR3 nucleotides are TGTGCCAGCAGTCCTGGACTAGCGGGGGCCAATGAGCAGTTCTTC. It specifies CASSPGLAGANEQFF.

The rearrangement links TRBV7-6 to TRBJ2-1, with unresolved D. The CDR3 runs 15 residues. V lost 5 bases and J lost 0, with 11 bases in between. Germline V gene sequence: CDR1 SGHVS, CDR2 FNYEAQ. The CDR3 spells CASSPTYSSYNEQFF. The CDR3 nucleotides are TGTGCCAGCAGCCCTACGTATAGCTCCTACAATGAGCAGTTCTTC.

This clonotype was detected a few times. V gene TRBV12-3 or TRBV12-4 combines with J gene TRBJ2-2; D perhaps matches TRBD2 (6 bases). The CDR3 is 11 amino acids. Trimming cost V 9 bases and J 8 bases, with 10 bases left between them. CDR3 DNA: TGTGCCAGTGGGGAGGCGGGGGAGCTGTTTTTT. Translation: CASGEAGELFF.

The rearrangement joins TRBV27 to TRBJ2-5; D is unclear. V gave up 3 bases and J gave up 10 bases, with 3 bases separating them. This CDR3 is built from 9 residues. Germline V lookup: CDR1 MNHEY, CDR2 SMNVEV (reference sequence). Here the CDR3 reads CASSLYQYF. CDR3 sequence (DNA): TGTGCCAGCAGTTTGTACCAGTACTTC.

This clonotype was counted many times. The rearrangement uses TRBV12-3 or TRBV12-4 and TRBJ2-5; D is unclear. Trimming left V 2 bases short and J 0 bases short, with 4 bases between. This CDR3 has 13 residues. This chain's CDR3 is CASSLLNQETQYF. Here the CDR3 DNA reads TGTGCCAGCAGTTTATTAAACCAAGAGACCCAGTACTTC.

This clonotype was picked up a small number of times. The chain couples TRBV29-1 to TRBJ1-2, with unresolved D. CDR3 length: 12 residues. Germline CDR1 is SQVTM and CDR2 is ANQGSEA. V lost 6 bases and J lost 2, with 10 bases in between. The CDR3: CSVPRSNYGYTF. The CDR3 coding sequence is TGCAGCGTCCCGAGAAGCAACTATGGCTACACCTTC.